This T cell receptor beta chain appears in the sequencing data of a study of OX40 agonist ivuxolimab in advanced cancers. Study background: Clinicians treated patients with ivuxolimab, an agonistic anti-OX40 (CD134) antibody.

Study conclusions and caveats: Expanded peripheral T-cell antigen specificity went undetermined. Relative to CD4+ cells, CD8+ T cells on average had more expanded clones.

Here immunoSEQ multiplex PCR was the method, and the copy in TCRdb shows in-frame clones only, minus some. The sample holds 65,000 to 95,000 clones; 89% are singletons and the top ten take approximately 0.19%. About this clone: Its antigen is as yet unknown.

The CDR3 is 13 amino acids. V was trimmed by 8 bases and J by 9 bases, leaving 17 bases between them. In germline, CDR1 is ENHRY, CDR2 SYGVKD. It was autoimmune disease history or systemic immunosuppression that excluded patients. The V and J genes are TRBV10-3 and TRBJ2-1; the D gene could be TRBD1 or TRBD2 (5 bases each). The sequence was obtained from an adult with an advanced solid tumor such as melanoma, head and neck, liver or kidney cancer. The input for sequencing was CD4+ or CD8+ T cells sorted from blood, taken in a trial of the OX40 agonist ivuxolimab. The CDR3 coding sequence is TGTGCCATCGCCCCGACTGGGGACGTTGAGCAGTTCTTC. Amino acid sequence: CAIAPTGDVEQFF.